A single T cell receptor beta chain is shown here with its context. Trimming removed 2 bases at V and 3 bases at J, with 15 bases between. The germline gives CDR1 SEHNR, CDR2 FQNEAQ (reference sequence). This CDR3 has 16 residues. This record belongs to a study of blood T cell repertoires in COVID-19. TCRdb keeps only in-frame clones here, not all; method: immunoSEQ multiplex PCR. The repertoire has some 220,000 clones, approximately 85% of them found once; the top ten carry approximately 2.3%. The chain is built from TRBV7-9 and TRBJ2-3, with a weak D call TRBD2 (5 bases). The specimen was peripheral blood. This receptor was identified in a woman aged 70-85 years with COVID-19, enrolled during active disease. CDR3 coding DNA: TGTGCCAGCAGCTTAAGGAGCGGTCCTTTTACAGATACGCAGTATTTT. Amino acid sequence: CASSLRSGPFTDTQYF.